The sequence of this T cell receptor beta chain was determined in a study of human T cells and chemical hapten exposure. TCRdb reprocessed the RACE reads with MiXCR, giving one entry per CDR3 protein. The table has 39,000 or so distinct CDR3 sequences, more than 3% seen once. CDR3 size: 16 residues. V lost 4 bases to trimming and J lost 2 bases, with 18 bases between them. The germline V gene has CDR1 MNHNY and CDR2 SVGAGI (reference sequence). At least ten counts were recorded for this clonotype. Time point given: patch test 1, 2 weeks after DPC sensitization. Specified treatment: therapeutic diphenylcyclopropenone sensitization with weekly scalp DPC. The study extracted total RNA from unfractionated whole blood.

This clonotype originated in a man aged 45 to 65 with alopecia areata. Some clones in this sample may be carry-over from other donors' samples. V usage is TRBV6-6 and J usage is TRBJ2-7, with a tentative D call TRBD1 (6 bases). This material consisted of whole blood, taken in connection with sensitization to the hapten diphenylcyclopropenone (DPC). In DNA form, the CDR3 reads TGTGCCAGCAGTTTTGGCGGCCGGACAGCGCCCTACGAGCAGTACTTC. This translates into CASSFGGRTAPYEQYF.